The 18 T cell receptor beta chains reported below all come from one sample, sequenced in a study of patients and donors after allogeneic stem cell transplantation. Using its own MiXCR run on the RT-PCR reads, TCRdb lists one record per CDR3 protein. The sample yields about a million distinct CDR3 sequences, about a sixth seen once. The sample consisted of blood, either unsorted or a sorted T cell fraction (not recorded which). The receptors were gathered from a human donor who was either an allogeneic HSCT recipient or a stem cell or donor lymphocyte infusion donor (not recorded which). It is not recorded whose cells these are; they may come from a transplant donor.

This chain connects TRBV27 to TRBJ1-5; 8 bases are a match to TRBD1. The ends lost 5 bases at V and 9 bases at J; junction bases unmatched: 12. Germline V gene sequence: CDR1 MNHEY, CDR2 SMNVEV (reference sequence). This CDR3 contains 15 residues. The DNA of the CDR3 is TGTGCCAGCAGTCCGATCACAGGGGGGCGGATGCCCCAGCATTTT. This codes for CASSPITGGRMPQHF.

This rearrangement joins TRBV9 to TRBJ2-3; 8 nucleotides match TRBD2. The CDR3 extends over 16 amino acids. Losses at the gene ends were 4 bases for V and 5 bases for J; bases not matched to a gene: 12. The germline CDR1 and CDR2 sequences are SGDLS and YYNGEE. The CDR3 sequence: CASSPTPGRAGDTQYF. The CDR3 coding sequence is TGTGCCAGCAGCCCCACCCCCGGGAGGGCGGGAGATACGCAGTATTTT.

The chain combines TRBV7-9 with TRBJ1-2; no firm D call. Trimming stripped 5 bases from V and 5 bases from J, with 12 bases between. CDR3 length: 13 amino acids. In germline, CDR1 is SEHNR, CDR2 FQNEAQ (reference sequence). In DNA form, the CDR3 reads TGTGCCAGCAGCCCCGCGAGTCTTTATGGCTACACCTTC. Its translation: CASSPASLYGYTF.

This clonotype was detected many times. This chain joins TRBV12-3 or TRBV12-4 and TRBJ1-1; 11 bases line up with TRBD1. Trimming removed 3 bases from V and 6 bases from J; junction bases left unmatched: 6. CDR3 size: 15 residues. Here the CDR3 DNA reads TGTGCCAGCAGTTTCCAGCGGACAGGGGGCCCTGAAGCTTTCTTT. It specifies CASSFQRTGGPEAFF.

The rearrangement links TRBV5-6 to TRBJ2-1, with TRBD2 matching over 14 bases. The CDR3 is made up of 19 amino acids. Unmatched junction bases numbered 6, after V lost 1 base and J lost 0 bases. Per the germline V gene, CDR1 is SGHDT and CDR2 is YYEEEE. The CDR3 DNA is TGTGCCAGCAGCTTGCCGGGACTAGCGGGAGTTTTCTCCTACAATGAGCAGTTCTTC. Encoded protein: CASSLPGLAGVFSYNEQFF.

The chain carries TRBV7-9 and TRBJ2-7, with unresolved D. The length of the CDR3 is 12 residues. Trimming removed 4 bases from V and 5 bases from J, with 9 bases in between. Germline CDR1 is SEHNR and CDR2 is FQNEAQ (reference sequence). This CDR3 reads CASSSSLNEQYF. CDR3 bases: TGTGCCAGCAGCTCAAGTCTAAACGAGCAGTACTTC.

This rearrangement joins TRBV12-3 or TRBV12-4 to TRBJ2-3; the D gene is possibly TRBD1 (5 bases). Trimming removed 2 bases from V and 5 bases from J, with 14 bases in between. CDR3 length equals 15 residues. As DNA, the CDR3 is TGTGCCAGCAGTTTATATGGGCAGGGAATAGATACGCAGTATTTT. Its protein product is CASSLYGQGIDTQYF.

At least ten counts were recorded for this clonotype. The V gene is TRBV5-1, the J gene TRBJ2-7; a possible D gene is TRBD2 (5 bases). Trimming stripped 2 bases from V and 3 bases from J, with 12 bases between. CDR3 length: 14 residues. The germline CDR1 and CDR2 sequences are SGHRS and YFSETQ. CDR3 in DNA: TGCGCCAGCAGCTTCCAGACGGGGAACTACGAGCAGTACTTC. Encoded protein: CASSFQTGNYEQYF.

The chain couples TRBV6-5 to TRBJ1-4, with D possibly matching TRBD1 (6 bases). CDR1 and CDR2 from the germline V gene are MNHEY and SVGAGI. The CDR3 is made up of 17 amino acids. Trimming removed 0 bases at V and 3 bases at J, with 14 bases between. CDR3 coding DNA: TGTGCCAGCAGTTACTCGAACAAACAGGGACCTAATGAAAAACTGTTTTTT. It encodes CASSYSNKQGPNEKLFF.

The chain uses TRBV12-3 or TRBV12-4 and TRBJ1-2; perhaps TRBD1 as D (6 bases). The length of the CDR3 is 13 residues. The V end lost 7 bases, the J end lost 7 bases, and 16 bases lay between the germline ends. The CDR3 DNA reads TGTGCCAGCACCTTGGGGGGGCGGGGTGGCTACACCTTC. Translation gives CASTLGGRGGYTF.

This clonotype has more than one count but fewer than ten. V gene TRBV24-1 combines with J gene TRBJ1-1; TRBD1 matches 7 bases. The CDR3 totals 14 residues. Germline assignment: CDR1 KGHDR and CDR2 SFDVKD. Trimming removed 5 bases from V and 8 bases from J; junction bases left unmatched: 10. The CDR3 DNA sequence: TGTGCCACCAGTGGTTTAGGGGGCGCGGACGAAGCTTTCTTT. Protein: CATSGLGGADEAFF.

There are a few counts of this clonotype. This chain joins TRBV5-5 and TRBJ2-2; D is unclear. Germline V CDR1 and CDR2: SGHKS, YYEKEE (reference sequence). The V end was cut by 0 bases, the J end by 7 bases, with 7 bases between. CDR3 size: 13 residues. This CDR3 is CASSLGPVGELFF. CDR3 nucleotide sequence: TGTGCCAGCAGCTTGGGGCCGGTCGGGGAGCTGTTTTTT.

This clonotype occurred a few times. The chain carries TRBV6-2 or TRBV6-3 and TRBJ2-1, with TRBD1 matching 8 bases. The CDR3 covers 17 residues. The germline V gene has CDR1 MNHEY and CDR2 SVGEGT. V lost 4 bases and J lost 6; bases outside the gene matches: 14. DNA of the CDR3: TGTGCCAGCAGTTTCTACTTCGGACAGGGAAAAGCCAATGAGCAGTTCTTC. Amino acids: CASSFYFGQGKANEQFF.

The genes are TRBV12-3 or TRBV12-4 and TRBJ2-3, with TRBD2 identical over 7 bases. Losses at the gene ends were 4 bases for V and 2 bases for J; bases not matched to a gene: 12. This CDR3 is built from 17 residues. CDR3 region: CASSSPALLATTDTQYF. CDR3 bases: TGTGCCAGCAGTTCCCCCGCCCTACTAGCGACCACAGATACGCAGTATTTT.

This chain uses TRBV9 with TRBJ2-5, with 12 bases fitting TRBD2. Germline V gives CDR1 SGDLS, CDR2 YYNGEE. CDR3 length: 15 amino acids. With V trimmed by 2 bases and J by 5 bases, 4 bases remained unmatched. The CDR3 bases are TGTGCCAGCAGCGTGACTAGCGGGGGTATGGAGACCCAGTACTTC. It yields the protein CASSVTSGGMETQYF.

This clonotype showed up many times. The V call is TRBV7-8, the J call TRBJ1-5; no firm D call. CDR3 size: 15 residues. The germline V and J ends were trimmed by 0 bases and 1 base, with 7 bases remaining between them. Germline values: CDR1 SGHVS, CDR2 FQNEAQ. The CDR3 spells CASSLADGSNQPQHF. The CDR3 DNA sequence: TGTGCCAGCAGCTTAGCGGACGGCAGCAATCAGCCCCAGCATTTT.

V and J are TRBV2 and TRBJ2-2; D remains ambiguous. This CDR3 has 14 amino acids. The germline gives CDR1 SNHLY, CDR2 FYNNEI. Trimming shortened V by 5 bases and J by 1 base, and 8 bases separated the two germline ends. This CDR3 is CASSTLRNTGELFF. CDR3 nucleotides: TGTGCCAGCAGTACACTAAGGAACACCGGGGAGCTGTTTTTT.

The chain combines TRBV20-1 with TRBJ2-3, with 10 bases that match TRBD2. CDR1 and CDR2 (germline): DFQATT, SNEGSKA (reference sequence). The CDR3 is 16 amino acids. V was clipped by 2 bases and J by 3 bases; unmatched bases: 8. CDR3 coding DNA: TGCAGTGCTAGATCCCAGCGGGGGGGCGGGACAGATACGCAGTATTTT. The encoded protein is CSARSQRGGGTDTQYF.